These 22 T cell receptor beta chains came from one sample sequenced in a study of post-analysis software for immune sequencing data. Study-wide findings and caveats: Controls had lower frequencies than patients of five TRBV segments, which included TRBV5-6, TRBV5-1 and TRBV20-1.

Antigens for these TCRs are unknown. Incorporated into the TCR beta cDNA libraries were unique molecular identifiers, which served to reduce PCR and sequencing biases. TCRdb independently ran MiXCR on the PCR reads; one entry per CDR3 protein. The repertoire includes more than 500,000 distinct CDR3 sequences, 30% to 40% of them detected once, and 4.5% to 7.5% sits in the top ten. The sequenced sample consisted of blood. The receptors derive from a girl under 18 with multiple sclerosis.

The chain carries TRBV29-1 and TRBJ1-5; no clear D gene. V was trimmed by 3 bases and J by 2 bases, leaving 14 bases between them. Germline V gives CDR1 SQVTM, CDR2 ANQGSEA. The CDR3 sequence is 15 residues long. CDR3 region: CSVDWSGKGNQPQHF. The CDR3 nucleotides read TGCAGCGTTGATTGGTCGGGGAAGGGCAATCAGCCCCAGCATTTT.

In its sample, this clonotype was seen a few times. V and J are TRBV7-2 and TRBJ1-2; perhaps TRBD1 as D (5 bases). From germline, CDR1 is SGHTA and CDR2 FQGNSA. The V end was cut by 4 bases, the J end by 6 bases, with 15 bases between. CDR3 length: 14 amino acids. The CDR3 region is CASSSSGGIDGYTF. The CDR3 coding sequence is TGTGCCAGCAGCTCTAGTGGGGGGATCGATGGCTACACCTTC. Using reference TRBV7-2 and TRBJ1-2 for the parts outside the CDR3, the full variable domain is GAGVSQSPSNKVTEKGKDVELRCDPISGHTALYWYRQSLGQGLEFLIYFQGNSAPDKSGLPSDRFSAERTGGSVSTLTIQRTQQEDSAVYLCASSSSGGIDGYTFGSGTRLTVV.

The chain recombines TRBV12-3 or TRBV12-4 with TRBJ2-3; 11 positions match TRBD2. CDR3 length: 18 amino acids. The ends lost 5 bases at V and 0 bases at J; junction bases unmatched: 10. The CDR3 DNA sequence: TGTGCCAGCAGTCTCGAGACTAGCGGGGTGGTTAGCACAGATACGCAGTATTTT. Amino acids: CASSLETSGVVSTDTQYF.

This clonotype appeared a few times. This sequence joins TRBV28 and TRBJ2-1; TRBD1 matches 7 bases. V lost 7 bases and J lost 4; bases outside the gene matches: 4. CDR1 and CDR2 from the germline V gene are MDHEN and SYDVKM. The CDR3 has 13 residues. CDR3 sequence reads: CASTLGQYNEQFF. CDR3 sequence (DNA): TGTGCCAGCACCCTGGGACAGTACAATGAGCAGTTCTTC.

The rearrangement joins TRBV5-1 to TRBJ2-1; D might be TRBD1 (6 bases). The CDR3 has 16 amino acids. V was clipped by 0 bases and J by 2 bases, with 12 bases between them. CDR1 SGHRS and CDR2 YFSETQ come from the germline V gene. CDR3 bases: TGCGCCAGCAGCTTGGCTACCAGGGGCGCCTACAATGAGCAGTTCTTC. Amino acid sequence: CASSLATRGAYNEQFF. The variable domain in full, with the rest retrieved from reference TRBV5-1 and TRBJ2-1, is KAGVTQTPRYLIKTRGQQVTLSCSPISGHRSVSWYQQTPGQGLQFLFEYFSETQRNKGNFPGRFSGRQFSNSRSEMNVSTLELGDSALYLCASSLATRGAYNEQFFGPGTRLTVL.

The CDR3 DNA is TGCGCCAGCAGCCCCGGCACAGAGCGACCGAATTCACCCCTCCACTTT. Amino acids: CASSPGTERPNSPLHF. The V call is TRBV4-1, the J call TRBJ1-6; the D is unclear. The CDR3 runs 16 residues. Trimming took off 4 bases at V and 7 bases at J, with 17 bases between the two ends. The germline gives CDR1 MGHRA, CDR2 YSYEKL.

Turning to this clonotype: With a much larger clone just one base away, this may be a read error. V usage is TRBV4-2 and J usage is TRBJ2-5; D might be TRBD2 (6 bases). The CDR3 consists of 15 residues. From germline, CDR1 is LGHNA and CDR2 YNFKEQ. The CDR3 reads CASSQDSEGAETRYF. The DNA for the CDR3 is TGTGCCAGCAGCCAAGATTCGGAGGGCGCTGAGACCCGGTACTTC.

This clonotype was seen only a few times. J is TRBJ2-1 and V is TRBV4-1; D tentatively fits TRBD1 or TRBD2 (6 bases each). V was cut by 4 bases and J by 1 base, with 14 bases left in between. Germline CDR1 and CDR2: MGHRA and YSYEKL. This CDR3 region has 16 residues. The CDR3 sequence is CASSRPTGRSYNEQFF. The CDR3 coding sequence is TGCGCCAGCAGCCGGCCAACAGGGAGGTCCTACAATGAGCAGTTCTTC.

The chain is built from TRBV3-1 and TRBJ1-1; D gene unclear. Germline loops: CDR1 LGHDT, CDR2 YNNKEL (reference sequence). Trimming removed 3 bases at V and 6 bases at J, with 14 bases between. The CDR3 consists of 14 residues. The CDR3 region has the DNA TGTGCCAGCAGCCAGCATGACTCATACGCTGAAGCTTTCTTT. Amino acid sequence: CASSQHDSYAEAFF.

The CDR3 coding sequence is TGTGCCAGCAGTCTACAGGGGTTAGGGCAGCCCCAGCATTTT. It is translated as CASSLQGLGQPQHF. The V and J genes are TRBV27 and TRBJ1-5, with TRBD1 matching over 7 bases. Germline V gene data show CDR1 as MNHEY and CDR2 as SMNVEV (reference sequence). The ends lost 5 bases at V and 7 bases at J; junction bases unmatched: 8. The CDR3 totals 14 residues.

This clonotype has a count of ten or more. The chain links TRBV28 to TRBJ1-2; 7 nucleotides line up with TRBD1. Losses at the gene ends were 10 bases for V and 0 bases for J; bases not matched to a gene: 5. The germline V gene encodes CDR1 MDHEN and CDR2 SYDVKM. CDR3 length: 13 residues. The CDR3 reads CATGDSPNYGYTF. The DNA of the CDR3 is TGTGCCACCGGGGACAGCCCTAACTATGGCTACACCTTC.

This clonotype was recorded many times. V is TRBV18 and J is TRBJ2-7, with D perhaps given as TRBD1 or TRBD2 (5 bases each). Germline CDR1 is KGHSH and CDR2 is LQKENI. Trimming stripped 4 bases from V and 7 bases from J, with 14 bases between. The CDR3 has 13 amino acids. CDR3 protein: CASSQDGGREQYF. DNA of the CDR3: TGTGCCAGCTCACAGGATGGGGGTCGGGAGCAGTACTTC.

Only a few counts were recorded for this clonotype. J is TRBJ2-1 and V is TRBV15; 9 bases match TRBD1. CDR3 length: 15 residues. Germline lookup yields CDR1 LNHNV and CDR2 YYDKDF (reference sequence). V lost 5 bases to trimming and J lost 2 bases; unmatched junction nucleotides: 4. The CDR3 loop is CATSPDRGAYNEQFF. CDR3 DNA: TGTGCCACCAGCCCCGACAGGGGGGCCTACAATGAGCAGTTCTTC.

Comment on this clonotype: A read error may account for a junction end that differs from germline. The DNA for the CDR3 is TGTGCCAGCAGTTCCCTAGTTAAGAAGTATCACAATGAGCAGTTGTTC. Translating it yields CASSSLVKKYHNEQLF. V is TRBV27 and J is TRBJ2-1; D not resolved. The length of the CDR3 is 16 residues. In germline, CDR1 is MNHEY, CDR2 SMNVEV (reference sequence).

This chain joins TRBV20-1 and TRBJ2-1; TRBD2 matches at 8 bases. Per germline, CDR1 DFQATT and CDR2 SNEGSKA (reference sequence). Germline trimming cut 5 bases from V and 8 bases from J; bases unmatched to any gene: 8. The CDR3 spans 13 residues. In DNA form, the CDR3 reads TGCAGTGCTGGCGGGGGGTTCACTCATGAGCAGTTCTTC. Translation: CSAGGGFTHEQFF.

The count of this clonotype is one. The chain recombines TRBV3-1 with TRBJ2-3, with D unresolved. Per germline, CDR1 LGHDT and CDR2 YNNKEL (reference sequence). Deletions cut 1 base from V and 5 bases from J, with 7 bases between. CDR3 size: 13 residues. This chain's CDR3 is CASSQAWKDTQYF. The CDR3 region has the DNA TGTGCCAGCAGCCAAGCGTGGAAAGATACGCAGTATTTT.

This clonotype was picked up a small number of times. In DNA, the CDR3 is TGTGCCAGCAGTTTATACGGCTCCTACGAGCAGTACTTC. It translates to CASSLYGSYEQYF. V and J are TRBV27 and TRBJ2-7; D remains unclear. The ends were cut back, 1 base at V and 0 bases at J, with 4 bases in the middle. Per germline, CDR1 MNHEY and CDR2 SMNVEV (reference sequence). This CDR3 has 13 residues.

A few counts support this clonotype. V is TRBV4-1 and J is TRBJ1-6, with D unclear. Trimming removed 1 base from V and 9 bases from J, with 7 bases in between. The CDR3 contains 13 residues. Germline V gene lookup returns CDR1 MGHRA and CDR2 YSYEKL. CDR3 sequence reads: CASSQVITSPLHF. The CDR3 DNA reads TGCGCCAGCAGCCAAGTGATCACTTCACCCCTCCACTTT.

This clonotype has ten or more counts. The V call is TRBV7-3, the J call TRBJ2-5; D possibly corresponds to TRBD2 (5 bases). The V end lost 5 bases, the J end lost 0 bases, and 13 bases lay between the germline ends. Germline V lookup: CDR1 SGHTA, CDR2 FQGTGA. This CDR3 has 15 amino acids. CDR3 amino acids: CASSPDGNNQETQYF. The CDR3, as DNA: TGTGCCAGCAGCCCGGACGGGAATAACCAAGAGACCCAGTACTTC.

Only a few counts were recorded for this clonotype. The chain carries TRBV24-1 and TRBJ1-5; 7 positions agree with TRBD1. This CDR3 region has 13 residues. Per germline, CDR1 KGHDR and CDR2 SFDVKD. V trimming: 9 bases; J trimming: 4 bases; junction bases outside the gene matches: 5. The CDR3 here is CATGAGGNQPQHF. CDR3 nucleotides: TGTGCCACCGGTGCAGGGGGGAATCAGCCCCAGCATTTT.

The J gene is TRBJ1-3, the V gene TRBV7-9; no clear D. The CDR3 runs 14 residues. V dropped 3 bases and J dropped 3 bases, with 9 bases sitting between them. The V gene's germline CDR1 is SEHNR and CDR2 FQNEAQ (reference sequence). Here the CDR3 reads CASSLAVGGNTIYF. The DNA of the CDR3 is TGTGCCAGCAGCTTGGCAGTGGGTGGAAACACCATATATTTT.

CDR3 bases: TGTGCCAGCAGCCTCTATAGCAGGGCCTACGAGCAGTACTTC. Amino acids: CASSLYSRAYEQYF. V is TRBV2 and J is TRBJ2-7; D might be TRBD1 (5 bases). V lost 6 bases and J 2 bases, leaving 14 bases between the germline ends. The CDR3 extends over 14 amino acids. The germline gives CDR1 SNHLY, CDR2 FYNNEI.